This is a list of T cell receptor beta chains from one sample in a study of cytomegalovirus exposure and HLA in healthy donors. Clones were read by immunoSEQ multiplex PCR, and TCRdb kept only the in-frame ones, dropping some. Of over 250,000 clones listed, roughly 85% are singletons. Sample: PBMCs. The receptors originated from a man aged 35 to 55 in good health and CMV-seropositive. The CDR3 runs from the conserved cysteine through the conserved F or W. The D gene is left open where the match is weak. Not all rows give a size; the values are once, few, many and, for expanded clones, a class.

clone_size: .; d_call: .; j_call: TRBJ2-7; v_call: TRBV6-1; cdr3_aa: CASRGHVLEQYF; cdr3_nt: TGTGCCAGCAGGGGACACGTACTCGAGCAGTACTTC
clone_size: .; d_call: TRBD1; j_call: TRBJ1-1; v_call: TRBV6-5; cdr3_aa: CASSYSGQGAFF; cdr3_nt: TGTGCCAGCAGTTACTCGGGACAGGGAGCTTTCTTT
clone_size: .; d_call: TRBD2; j_call: TRBJ2-2; v_call: TRBV5-1; cdr3_aa: CASSSRTSGRENTGELFF; cdr3_nt: TGCGCCAGCAGCTCACGGACTAGCGGGAGGGAGAACACCGGGGAGCTGTTTTTT
clone_size: .; d_call: TRBD2; j_call: TRBJ2-3; v_call: TRBV4-3; cdr3_aa: CASSQGTSGKADTQYF; cdr3_nt: TGCGCCAGCAGCCAAGGGACTAGCGGGAAAGCAGATACGCAGTATTTT
clone_size: .; d_call: TRBD2; j_call: TRBJ2-2; v_call: TRBV29-1; cdr3_aa: CSATGLAGLISNTGELFF; cdr3_nt: TGCAGCGCTACGGGACTAGCGGGACTAATTTCGAACACCGGGGAGCTGTTTTTT
clone_size: once; d_call: TRBD2; j_call: TRBJ2-3; v_call: TRBV9; cdr3_aa: CASSPRAGTSGATSTDTQYF; cdr3_nt: TGTGCCAGCAGCCCCAGGGCCGGGACTAGCGGGGCAACTAGCACAGATACGCAGTATTTT
clone_size: once; d_call: TRBD2; j_call: TRBJ2-7; v_call: TRBV30; cdr3_aa: CAWTSGLAGYEQYF; cdr3_nt: TGTGCCTGGACTTCGGGACTAGCGGGCTACGAGCAGTACTTC
clone_size: .; d_call: TRBD2; j_call: TRBJ2-2; v_call: TRBV5-1; cdr3_aa: CASWTSANTGELFF; cdr3_nt: TGCGCCAGCTGGACTAGCGCGAACACCGGGGAGCTGTTTTTT
clone_size: .; d_call: TRBD1; j_call: TRBJ2-7; v_call: TRBV28; cdr3_aa: CASIFRDSVSYEQYF; cdr3_nt: TGTGCCAGCATCTTCCGGGACAGCGTCTCCTACGAGCAGTACTTC
clone_size: .; d_call: TRBD1; j_call: TRBJ2-2; v_call: TRBV25-1; cdr3_aa: CASRGQGAGELFF; cdr3_nt: TGTGCCAGCAGGGGCCAGGGGGCCGGGGAGCTGTTTTTT
clone_size: .; d_call: .; j_call: TRBJ1-2; v_call: TRBV5-6; cdr3_aa: CASSLGGRANYGYTF; cdr3_nt: TGTGCCAGCAGCCTCGGGGGGAGAGCTAACTATGGCTACACCTTC
clone_size: .; d_call: .; j_call: TRBJ2-7; v_call: TRBV4-1; cdr3_aa: CASSQGPLATYEQYF; cdr3_nt: TGCGCCAGCAGCCAAGGTCCACTAGCCACCTACGAGCAGTACTTC
clone_size: .; d_call: .; j_call: TRBJ2-5; v_call: TRBV15; cdr3_aa: CATREGAKTQYF; cdr3_nt: TGTGCCACCAGGGAGGGGGCGAAGACCCAGTACTTC
clone_size: .; d_call: TRBD1; j_call: TRBJ2-3; v_call: TRBV4-2; cdr3_aa: CASSQDATGASTDTQYF; cdr3_nt: TGTGCCAGCAGCCAAGATGCCACAGGGGCCAGCACAGATACGCAGTATTTT
clone_size: .; d_call: TRBD2; j_call: TRBJ2-2; v_call: TRBV28; cdr3_aa: CASSSPSGVHGELFF; cdr3_nt: TGTGCCAGCAGTTCGCCTAGCGGGGTTCACGGGGAGCTGTTTTTT
clone_size: .; d_call: TRBD1; j_call: TRBJ2-3; v_call: TRBV27; cdr3_aa: CASRRTGFGTDTQYF; cdr3_nt: TGTGCCAGCAGGAGGACAGGGTTCGGCACAGATACGCAGTATTTT
clone_size: .; d_call: TRBD2; j_call: TRBJ2-3; v_call: TRBV5-1; cdr3_aa: CASSPGLAGGPNMADTQYF; cdr3_nt: TGCGCCAGCAGCCCGGGACTAGCGGGAGGGCCTAATATGGCAGATACGCAGTATTTT
clone_size: .; d_call: .; j_call: TRBJ2-7; v_call: TRBV18; cdr3_aa: CASSPGYEQYF; cdr3_nt: TGTGCCAGCTCACCCGGGTACGAGCAGTACTTC
clone_size: .; d_call: .; j_call: TRBJ2-5; v_call: TRBV11-3; cdr3_aa: CASSLGRGPQYF; cdr3_nt: TGTGCCAGCAGCTTGGGGCGGGGACCCCAGTACTTC
clone_size: .; d_call: .; j_call: TRBJ2-1; v_call: TRBV27; cdr3_aa: CASSARSYYNEQFF; cdr3_nt: TGTGCCAGCAGTGCCCGATCCTACTACAATGAGCAGTTCTTC
clone_size: .; d_call: TRBD1; j_call: TRBJ1-3; v_call: TRBV29-1; cdr3_aa: CSVRTGVNTIYF; cdr3_nt: TGCAGCGTCAGGACAGGCGTAAACACCATATATTTT
clone_size: once; d_call: TRBD1; j_call: TRBJ1-4; v_call: TRBV9; cdr3_aa: CASSVGDSATNEKLFF; cdr3_nt: TGTGCCAGCAGCGTAGGGGACAGCGCAACTAATGAAAAACTGTTTTTT
clone_size: .; d_call: TRBD2; j_call: TRBJ2-7; v_call: TRBV7-3; cdr3_aa: CASSPGREMLNEQYF; cdr3_nt: TGTGCCAGCAGCCCTGGGAGGGAGATGCTGAACGAGCAGTACTTC
clone_size: .; d_call: TRBD2; j_call: TRBJ2-1; v_call: TRBV5-1; cdr3_aa: CASSLGAGGWVFF; cdr3_nt: TGCGCCAGCAGCTTGGGAGCGGGAGGTTGGGTGTTCTTC
clone_size: .; d_call: .; j_call: TRBJ1-2; v_call: TRBV7-2; cdr3_aa: CASSADRNYGYTF; cdr3_nt: TGTGCCAGCAGCGCGGACAGAAACTATGGCTACACCTTC
clone_size: .; d_call: TRBD1; j_call: TRBJ1-4; v_call: TRBV5-1; cdr3_aa: CASRPGTGTTNEKLFF; cdr3_nt: TGCGCCAGCAGACCGGGGACAGGGACAACTAATGAAAAACTGTTTTTT